The entry below gives a single T cell receptor beta chain sequence along with its context. One entry per CDR3 protein results from TCRdb running MiXCR on the PCR reads. The sample yields over 90,000 distinct CDR3 sequences, roughly half seen once. This record belongs to a study of CDR3 diversity in severe acne. V lost 1 base and J 3 bases, leaving 9 bases between the germline ends. Looked up from germline, CDR1 is SEHNR and CDR2 is FQNEAQ (reference sequence). The CDR3 loop spans 14 amino acids. This clonotype was sampled from a male donor with acne. The sequenced sample consisted of blood. V usage is TRBV7-9 and J usage is TRBJ1-2; D is possibly TRBD1 (6 bases). CDR3 in DNA: TGTGCCAGCAGCTTAGAGGGGGGCGACTATGGCTACACCTTC. This gives the protein CASSLEGGDYGYTF.